This entry lists 27 T cell receptor beta chains sequenced from one sample in a study of vaccination effects on CD4 cells after COVID-19. Sequencing was performed with immunoSEQ multiplex PCR; in TCRdb, only in-frame clones are kept and a portion is missing. The repertoire includes approximately 57,000 clones, 78% of them detected once, and about 4.5% sits in the top ten. No cognate antigen is known for these TCRs. CD4+ T cells were isolated after 10 days of culture. Vaccine administered to participants consisted of two doses of either BNT162b2 or mRNA-1273. Here the sequenced sample was CD4+ T cells from PBMCs cultured without peptide, taken after COVID-19 vaccination. These receptors were obtained from a human donor who received a COVID-19 vaccine.

This clone has a single count. The rearrangement uses TRBV10-3 and TRBJ2-2, with D perhaps matching TRBD2 (6 bases). V shed 0 bases and J shed 4 bases, with 12 bases lying between them. CDR1 and CDR2 from the germline V gene are ENHRY and SYGVKD. This CDR3 is built from 16 residues. CDR3 region: CAISESTTRGTGELFF. DNA of the CDR3: TGTGCCATCAGTGAGTCTACGACTAGGGGCACCGGGGAGCTGTTTTTT.

This clone was counted once. The V gene is TRBV10-2, the J gene TRBJ2-7, with D uncertain. CDR3 length equals 11 residues. Germline CDR1 reads WSHSY; CDR2 reads SAAADI. Trimming shortened V by 6 bases and J by 3 bases, and 6 bases separated the two germline ends. This CDR3 is CASRDGYEQYF. CDR3 nucleotide sequence: TGCGCCAGCAGGGACGGCTACGAGCAGTACTTC.

This chain links TRBV2 with TRBJ2-5, with 10 bases lining up with TRBD2. V lost 6 bases and J lost 5; bases outside the gene matches: 6. Germline V gene data show CDR1 as SNHLY and CDR2 as FYNNEI. The CDR3 length is 14 residues. The CDR3 nucleotides read TGTGCCAGCAGCCAGCGGGAGGGGGGGGAGACCCAGTACTTC. It translates to CASSQREGGETQYF.

CDR3 coding DNA: TGTGCCAGCAGTCATCGCGGGGAGACCGGGACCCAGTACTTC. It translates to CASSHRGETGTQYF. The chain links TRBV5-5 to TRBJ2-5, with TRBD2 as a possible D gene (6 bases). V dropped 5 bases and J dropped 7 bases, with 18 bases sitting between them. There are 14 residues in the CDR3. Germline V CDR1 and CDR2: SGHKS, YYEKEE (reference sequence). Based on the CDR3 plus reference TRBV5-5 and TRBJ2-5, the full variable domain is DAGVTQSPTHLIKTRGQQVTLRCSPISGHKSVSWYQQVLGQGPQFIFQYYEKEERGRGNFPDRFSARQFPNYSSELNVNALLLGDSALYLCASSHRGETGTQYFGPGTRLLVL.

This clone was detected only a few times. The CDR3 sequence is CASSLVFPGGGEGYTF. DNA of the CDR3: TGTGCCAGCAGCTTGGTATTCCCAGGAGGCGGCGAGGGCTACACCTTC. The chain couples TRBV5-4 to TRBJ1-2, with D hard to call. Deletions cut 0 bases from V and 8 bases from J, with 20 bases between. Germline CDR1 is SGHNT and CDR2 is YYREEE (reference sequence). The CDR3 runs 16 residues. The variable domain in full, completed from reference TRBV5-4 and TRBJ1-2, reads ETGVTQSPTHLIKTRGQQVTLRCSSQSGHNTVSWYQQALGQGPQFIFQYYREEENGRGNFPPRFSGLQFPNYSSELNVNALELDDSALYLCASSLVFPGGGEGYTFGSGTRLTVV.

This clone was seen only once. The V call is TRBV5-6, the J call TRBJ1-1; no firm D call. This CDR3 is built from 14 residues. Deletions cut 1 base from V and 0 bases from J, with 7 bases between. Germline V gene lookup returns CDR1 SGHDT and CDR2 YYEEEE. The CDR3 sequence is CASSLNQMNTEAFF. The CDR3 DNA reads as TGTGCCAGCAGCTTGAATCAGATGAACACTGAAGCTTTCTTT.

Here the CDR3 reads CASRLGRLRQETQYF. CDR3 sequence (DNA): TGTGCCAGCAGGCTGGGTCGGCTTCGGCAAGAGACCCAGTACTTC. The rearrangement uses TRBV7-2 and TRBJ2-5; D is ambiguous. Looked up from germline, CDR1 is SGHTA and CDR2 is FQGNSA. V lost 6 bases and J 2 bases, leaving 16 bases between the germline ends. The CDR3 runs 15 residues.

J is TRBJ2-7 and V is TRBV10-3; D not resolved. The V end was cut by 1 base, the J end by 7 bases, with 5 bases between. The CDR3 spans 11 residues. CDR1 is ENHRY, CDR2 SYGVKD, per germline. CDR3 loop: CAISELDEQYF. The CDR3 DNA reads as TGTGCCATCAGTGAGTTAGATGAGCAGTACTTC.

Relative to its sample, this clone is medium-sized. This chain links TRBV14 with TRBJ1-2; tentative D call: TRBD1 (6 bases). CDR1 and CDR2 from the germline V gene are SGHDN and FVKESK. V lost 1 base and J lost 4, with 10 bases in between. The CDR3 length is 14 residues. CDR3 DNA: TGTGCCAGCAGCCAAGTGGGGGGCGTCTATGGCTACACCTTC. It yields the protein CASSQVGGVYGYTF.

The chain couples TRBV19 to TRBJ1-2; D may be TRBD1 (6 bases). The V end lost 5 bases, the J end lost 4 bases, and 14 bases lay between the germline ends. This CDR3 comprises 14 residues. CDR1 and CDR2 (germline): LNHDA, SQIVND (reference sequence). This CDR3 is CASSSGGLVYGYTF. CDR3 DNA: TGTGCCAGTAGTTCTGGGGGGCTCGTCTATGGCTACACCTTC.

The V and J genes are TRBV6-4 and TRBJ1-2; 7 nucleotides agree with TRBD1. Germline CDR1 and CDR2: MRHNA and SNTAGT. CDR3 length: 15 amino acids. Unmatched junction bases numbered 7, after V lost 2 bases and J lost 4 bases. The CDR3 sequence is CASSDDERDSYGYTF. The CDR3 DNA sequence: TGTGCCAGCAGTGACGATGAGAGGGACAGCTATGGCTACACCTTC.

This chain uses TRBV30 with TRBJ1-5; D is ambiguous. Germline V gives CDR1 GTSNPN, CDR2 SVGIG (reference sequence). V was clipped by 0 bases and J by 4 bases, with 10 bases between them. This CDR3 is built from 14 residues. The CDR3 protein is CAWSVSTYNQPQHF. The CDR3 coding sequence is TGTGCCTGGAGTGTATCGACATATAATCAGCCCCAGCATTTT.

The chain uses TRBV28 and TRBJ1-4, with a tentative D call TRBD1 (6 bases). Germline V CDR1 and CDR2: MDHEN, SYDVKM. V was cut by 5 bases and J by 7 bases, with 17 bases left in between. This CDR3 contains 15 residues. The CDR3 loop is CASSSPQGVGEKLFF. The CDR3 DNA sequence: TGTGCCAGCAGTAGCCCACAGGGCGTGGGTGAAAAACTGTTTTTT. Using reference TRBV28 and TRBJ1-4 for the parts outside the CDR3, the full variable domain is DVKVTQSSRYLVKRTGEKVFLECVQDMDHENMFWYRQDPGLGLRLIYFSYDVKMKEKGDIPEGYSVSREKKERFSLILESASTNQTSMYLCASSSPQGVGEKLFFGSGTQLSVL.

The chain carries TRBV5-1 and TRBJ1-4; TRBD1 is a possible D gene (5 bases). The CDR3 is 13 residues long. V was pared by 0 bases and J by 7 bases, with 7 bases between. Germline V gene sequence: CDR1 SGHRS, CDR2 YFSETQ. DNA for the CDR3: TGCGCCAGCAGCTTGGGAGGGGCTGAAAAACTGTTTTTT. Its translation: CASSLGGAEKLFF. The variable domain in full, completed from reference TRBV5-1 and TRBJ1-4, reads KAGVTQTPRYLIKTRGQQVTLSCSPISGHRSVSWYQQTPGQGLQFLFEYFSETQRNKGNFPGRFSGRQFSNSRSEMNVSTLELGDSALYLCASSLGGAEKLFFGSGTQLSVL.

The rearrangement uses TRBV7-3 and TRBJ2-3; D not certain. The V end lost 3 bases, the J end lost 0 bases, and 7 bases lay between the germline ends. From germline, CDR1 is SGHTA and CDR2 FQGTGA. The CDR3 sequence is 14 residues long. The CDR3 DNA reads TGTGCCAGCAGCTTCGGGCACAGCACAGATACGCAGTATTTT. This codes for CASSFGHSTDTQYF.

On this clone itself: In the same sample, other DNA sequences code for this CDR3. This chain connects TRBV27 to TRBJ1-1; a possible D gene is TRBD1 (5 bases). The CDR3 contains 14 residues. Germline lookup yields CDR1 MNHEY and CDR2 SMNVEV (reference sequence). Trimming stripped 5 bases from V and 2 bases from J, with 12 bases between. The CDR3 nucleotides are TGTGCCAGCAGTAGAGGGGCGGTAAACACTGAAGCTTTCTTT. Protein: CASSRGAVNTEAFF.

The chain links TRBV10-3 to TRBJ2-5; D is unclear. CDR3 length: 13 amino acids. The V gene lost 2 bases and the J gene lost 5 bases, with 9 bases spanning the gap. Per the germline V gene, CDR1 is ENHRY and CDR2 is SYGVKD. The CDR3 reads CAISEEVGETQYF. The CDR3 DNA reads as TGTGCCATCAGTGAGGAGGTAGGGGAGACCCAGTACTTC.

This clone has only one observation. CDR3 nucleotides: TGTGCCAGCAGCCAAGGTAGGGGGTTGGATCAGTTCTTC. It is translated as CASSQGRGLDQFF. The chain has TRBV3-1 (or the pseudogene TRBV3-2) and TRBJ2-1; TRBD1 is a possible D gene (6 bases). There are 13 residues in the CDR3. In germline, CDR1 is LGHDT, CDR2 YNNKEL (reference sequence). V lost 1 base and J 13 bases, leaving 14 bases between the germline ends.

V and J are TRBV5-6 and TRBJ1-2; no clear D gene. The CDR3 runs 14 residues. The V gene lost 0 bases and the J gene lost 4 bases, with 10 bases spanning the gap. The germline gives CDR1 SGHDT, CDR2 YYEEEE. The CDR3 loop is CASSLAQILYGYTF. The CDR3, as DNA: TGTGCCAGCAGCTTGGCCCAGATTCTCTATGGCTACACCTTC.

This chain connects TRBV4-3 to TRBJ1-4; 10 bases match TRBD1. Trimming cost V 4 bases and J 7 bases; bases outside gene matches: 6. Germline-derived CDR1 and CDR2 are LGHNA and YSLEER. This CDR3 is built from 15 residues. CDR3 DNA sequence: TGCGCCAGCAGCCCCCTAGGGACAGGGGTTGAAAAACTGTTTTTT. Translation gives CASSPLGTGVEKLFF.

The chain joins TRBV19 to TRBJ2-6, with D possibly called TRBD1 or TRBD2 (5 bases each). Germline CDR1 is LNHDA and CDR2 is SQIVND (reference sequence). The CDR3 sequence is 15 residues long. V lost 7 bases to trimming and J lost 4 bases, with 14 bases between them. The CDR3: CASKGVGDGANVLTF. CDR3 DNA: TGTGCCAGTAAGGGCGTCGGGGACGGGGCCAACGTCCTGACTTTC.

The V and J genes are TRBV19 and TRBJ2-2; D is uncertain. This CDR3 region has 14 residues. Germline values: CDR1 LNHDA, CDR2 SQIVND (reference sequence). Trimming took off 3 bases at V and 4 bases at J, with 9 bases between the two ends. CDR3 in DNA: TGTGCCAGTAGTATCGACGTTGGCACCGGGGAGCTGTTTTTT. The encoded protein is CASSIDVGTGELFF.

A few counts support this clone. The chain joins TRBV13 to TRBJ1-1, with 8 bases identical to TRBD1. Germline V gene sequence: CDR1 PRHDT, CDR2 FYEKMQ (reference sequence). The CDR3 runs 14 residues. The ends lost 1 base at V and 11 bases at J; junction bases unmatched: 9. CDR3 sequence: CASSLVGRTGRAFF. The CDR3 nucleotides are TGTGCCAGCAGCTTAGTGGGCCGGACAGGGCGGGCTTTCTTT.

Details on this clone: At one boundary the junction diverges from the germline segment, which might be a read error. This rearrangement joins TRBV3-1 (or the pseudogene TRBV3-2) to TRBJ1-2; D may be TRBD1 (6 bases). CDR1 and CDR2 (germline): LGHDT, YNNKEL (reference sequence). CDR3 length: 14 residues. The CDR3 loop reads CASSQGTASSRLFF. The CDR3 nucleotides read TGTGCCAGCAGCCAAGGGACAGCTTCATCCCGCCTCTTCTTC.

This chain uses TRBV4-3 with TRBJ2-3; TRBD2 agrees at 8 bases. The CDR3 has 16 residues. Germline lookup yields CDR1 LGHNA and CDR2 YSLEER. Trimming took 1 base from V and 7 from J; bases not matched to a gene: 10. CDR3 sequence: CASSQALAGGRNTQYF. CDR3 DNA sequence: TGCGCCAGCAGCCAAGCTTTGGCGGGGGGCCGGAATACGCAGTATTTT.

This clone came up once. V usage is TRBV30 and J usage is TRBJ1-1; D may be TRBD1 (5 bases). Germline V lookup: CDR1 GTSNPN, CDR2 SVGIG (reference sequence). This CDR3 region has 12 residues. V was cut by 5 bases and J by 9 bases, with 16 bases left in between. The CDR3 bases are TGTGCCTGGTCCCTTCGTGGGGGGAAAGCTTTCTTT. Its protein product is CAWSLRGGKAFF. Together with reference TRBV30 and TRBJ1-1, the CDR3 gives the full variable domain: SQTIHQWPATLVQPVGSPLSLECTVEGTSNPNLYWYRQAAGRGLQLLFYSVGIGQISSEVPQNLSASRPQDRQFILSSKKLLLSDSGFYLCAWSLRGGKAFFGQGTRLTVV.

The CDR3 sequence is CASSRSGYNQPQHF. The CDR3 DNA follows: TGTGCCAGCAGTCGTTCAGGGTACAATCAGCCCCAGCATTTT. The chain uses TRBV3-1 (or the pseudogene TRBV3-2) and TRBJ1-5; D possibly corresponds to TRBD1 (5 bases). The CDR3 contains 14 residues. With 6 bases removed from V and 3 bases from J, the gap between germline ends came to 12 bases. Germline V gene data show CDR1 as LGHDT and CDR2 as YNNKEL (reference sequence).